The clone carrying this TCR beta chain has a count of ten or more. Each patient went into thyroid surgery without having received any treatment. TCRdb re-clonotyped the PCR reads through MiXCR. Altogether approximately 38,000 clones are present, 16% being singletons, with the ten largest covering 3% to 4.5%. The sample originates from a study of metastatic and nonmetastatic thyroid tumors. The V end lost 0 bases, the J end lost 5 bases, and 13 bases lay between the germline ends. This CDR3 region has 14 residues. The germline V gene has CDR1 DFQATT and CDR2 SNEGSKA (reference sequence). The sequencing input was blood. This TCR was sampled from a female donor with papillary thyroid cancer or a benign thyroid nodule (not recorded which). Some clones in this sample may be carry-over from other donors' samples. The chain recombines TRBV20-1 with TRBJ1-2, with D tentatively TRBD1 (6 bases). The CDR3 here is CSARDMGGPYGYTF. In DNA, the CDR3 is TGCAGTGCTAGAGATATGGGGGGGCCGTATGGCTACACCTTC.